This entry describes one TCR beta chain. This clone was picked up one time. The antigen it binds to is not known. No base qualities exist here, and no much larger clone lies one base off it. Library preparation was by the immunoSEQ multiplex PCR assay. The hsTCRB Kit was used according to the manufacturer's protocol to amplify rearranged TCR beta chain sequences. TCRB libraries were sequenced on an Illumina MiSeq. The paper's processing steps were these. The proprietary platform of the kit vendor was used for demultiplexing, trimming and gene mapping. Sourced from immuneACCESS, this table was stored by TCRdb with only in-frame sequences that have V and J called. A share of the clones is absent; for the studies checked, an unresolved V gene accounts for under half, and the remainder has no known explanation. V, J and clone size derive from that table, while D and trimming were established from the DNA sequence. This sample gives about 100,000 clones in total; about 82% of them show up just once. 6.5% to 9.5% of the sample is in the top ten clones.

The meaning of the sample's time point label: baseline, week 1 (first vaccination visit). According to the study, the label for this sample's treatment or condition signals: pre-vaccination baseline after standard-of-care therapy. Newly diagnosed WHO grade 3 or 4 IDH1-mutant astrocytomas showing loss of nuclear ATRX were present in the donors. The samples were drawn from NOA16, a multicentre, single-arm, open-label phase I trial in Germany that tested a mutant IDH1 peptide vaccine in humans for the first time. For immunogenicity testing, the blood drawn at visit V03 was used as the baseline sample. Genomic DNA for TCRB sequencing was extracted from EDTA blood using the DNeasy Blood and Tissue Kit. This sample stems from a study of a mutant IDH1 vaccine in newly diagnosed glioma (dated by TCRdb to about 2021). For context, the study as a whole: The 30 to 40 treated patients were approximately 62% male and roughly 40% female, with a mean age of around 40 years. Longitudinal TCRB deep sequencing was done for 25 to 30 treated patients, wherever samples were available for exploratory analyses. Peripheral blood was drawn at six visits: V03 (baseline), V05, V07, V10, V12 and V13. Prior to enrollment, patients had been given standard therapy consisting of radiotherapy alone, temozolomide alone, or radiochemotherapy with temozolomide, with the combination given to most patients.

What the study reported, not specific to this receptor: Selection of PBMC samples for TCRB deep sequencing was based on availability. Changes in the top peripheral T cell clonotypes picked up by TCRB sequencing did not appear to be linked to pseudoprogression. Immune responses induced by the vaccine were seen in approximately 93% of patients across multiple MHC alleles. According to the authors, sample limitations meant that analyses of patient blood samples could not be reproduced.

This TCR derives from a man aged 35 to 55 with glioma. This material consisted of PBMCs, taken from a glioma patient treated with radiotherapy, temozolomide or both.

The sequenced DNA: TGTGCCATAGCGGGGTCGGGAAACACCATATATTTT. It codes for CAIAGSGNTIYF. This sequence uses TRBV10-3 and TRBJ1-3, with the D gene not confidently named. The CDR3, from cysteine to phenylalanine, totals 12 residues. Just the 36-base CDR3 DNA is kept, in frame starting at base 1. From a lookup of the germline V gene, CDR1 and CDR2 are ENHRY and SYGVKD. Deletion took 9 bases off V and 4 bases off J, with a span of 10 bases between the germline ends.